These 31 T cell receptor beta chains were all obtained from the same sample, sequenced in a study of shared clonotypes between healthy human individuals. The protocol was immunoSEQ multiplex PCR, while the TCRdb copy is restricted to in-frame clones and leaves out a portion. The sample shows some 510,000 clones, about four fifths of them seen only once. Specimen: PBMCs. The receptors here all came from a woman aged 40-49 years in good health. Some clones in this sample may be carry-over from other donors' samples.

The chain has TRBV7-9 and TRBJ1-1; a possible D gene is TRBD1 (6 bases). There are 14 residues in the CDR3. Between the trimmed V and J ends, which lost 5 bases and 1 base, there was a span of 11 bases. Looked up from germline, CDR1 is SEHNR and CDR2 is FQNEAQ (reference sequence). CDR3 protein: CASSDRDKNTEAFF. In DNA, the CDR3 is TGTGCCAGCAGCGACCGGGACAAGAACACTGAAGCTTTCTTT.

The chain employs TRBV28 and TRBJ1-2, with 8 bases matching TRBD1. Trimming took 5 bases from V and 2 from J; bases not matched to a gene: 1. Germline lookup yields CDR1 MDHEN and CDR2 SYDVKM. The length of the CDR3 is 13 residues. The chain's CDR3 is CASSRDRNYGYTF. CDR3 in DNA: TGTGCCAGCAGTCGGGACAGGAACTATGGCTACACCTTC.

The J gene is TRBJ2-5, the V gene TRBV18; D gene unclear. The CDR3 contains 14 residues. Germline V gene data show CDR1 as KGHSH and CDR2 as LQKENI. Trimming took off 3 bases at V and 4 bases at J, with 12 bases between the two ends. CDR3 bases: TGTGCCAGCTCACCCCCTGAGTGGAGAGAGACCCAGTACTTC. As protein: CASSPPEWRETQYF.

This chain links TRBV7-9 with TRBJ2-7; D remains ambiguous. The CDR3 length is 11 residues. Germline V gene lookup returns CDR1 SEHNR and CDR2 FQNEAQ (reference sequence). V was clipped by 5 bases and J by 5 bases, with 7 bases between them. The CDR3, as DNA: TGTGCCAGCAGCCCCCCCGACGAGCAGTACTTC. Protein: CASSPPDEQYF.

The CDR3 sequence is CASSPTSGSSNEQFF. The CDR3 region has the DNA TGTGCCAGCAGCCCGACTAGCGGGAGTTCCAATGAGCAGTTCTTC. This chain connects TRBV6-4 to TRBJ2-1, with 12 bases identical to TRBD2. V shed 6 bases, J shed 6 bases, and the junction held 6 bases outside the gene matches. This CDR3 is built from 15 residues. Germline V lookup: CDR1 MRHNA, CDR2 SNTAGT.

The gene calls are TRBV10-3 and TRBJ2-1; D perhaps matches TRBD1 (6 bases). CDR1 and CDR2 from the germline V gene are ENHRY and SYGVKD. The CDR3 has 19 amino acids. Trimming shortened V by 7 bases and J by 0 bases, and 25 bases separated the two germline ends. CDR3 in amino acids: CAITLDQGIPSSSYNEQFF. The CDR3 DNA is TGTGCCATCACTCTCGATCAGGGGATCCCCTCGAGCTCCTACAATGAGCAGTTCTTC.

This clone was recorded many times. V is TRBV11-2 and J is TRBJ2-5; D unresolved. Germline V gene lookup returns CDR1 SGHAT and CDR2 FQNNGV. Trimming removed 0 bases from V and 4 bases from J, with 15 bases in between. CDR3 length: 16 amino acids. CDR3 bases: TGTGCCAGCAGCTTAGATCGAGCAGGAGCCGGAGAGACCCAGTACTTC. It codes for CASSLDRAGAGETQYF.

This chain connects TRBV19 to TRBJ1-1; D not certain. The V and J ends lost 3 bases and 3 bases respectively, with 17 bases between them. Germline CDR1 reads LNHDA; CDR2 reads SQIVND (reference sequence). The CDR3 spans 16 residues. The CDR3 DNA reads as TGTGCCAGTAGTATCTTGGGAGGGCTCGGTGACACTGAAGCTTTCTTT. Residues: CASSILGGLGDTEAFF.

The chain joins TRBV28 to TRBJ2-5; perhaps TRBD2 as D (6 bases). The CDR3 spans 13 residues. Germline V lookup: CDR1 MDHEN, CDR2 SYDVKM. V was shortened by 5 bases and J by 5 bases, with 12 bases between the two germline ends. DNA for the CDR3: TGTGCCAGCAGTCTAGGCGGAGGGGAGACCCAGTACTTC. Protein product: CASSLGGGETQYF.

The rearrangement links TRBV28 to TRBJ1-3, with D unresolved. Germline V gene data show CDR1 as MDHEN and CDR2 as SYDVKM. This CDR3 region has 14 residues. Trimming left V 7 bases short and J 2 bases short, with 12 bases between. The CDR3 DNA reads TGTGCCAGCACCACGTTAGGGACTGGAAACACCATATATTTT. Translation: CASTTLGTGNTIYF.

The CDR3 coding sequence is TGCGCCAGCAGCCGATCCGGGATTAACACCGGGGAGCTGTTTTTT. It codes for CASSRSGINTGELFF. The chain recombines TRBV4-3 with TRBJ2-2; TRBD2 might be the D (5 bases). The CDR3 is made up of 15 amino acids. CDR1 LGHNA and CDR2 YSLEER come from the germline V gene. Trimming removed 4 bases from V and 2 bases from J, with 11 bases in between.

For the CDR3, the DNA is TGTGCCAGCAGCCCCTACTATGGCGAGCAGTACTTC. Translated: CASSPYYGEQYF. The genes are TRBV11-2 and TRBJ2-7; no definite D call. CDR1 is SGHAT and CDR2 is FQNNGV in the germline V gene. The V end was cut by 5 bases, the J end by 6 bases, with 11 bases between. This CDR3 has 12 residues. The full variable domain, in which reference TRBV11-2 and TRBJ2-7 provide the parts outside the CDR3, is EAGVAQSPRYKIIEKRQSVAFWCNPISGHATLYWYQQILGQGPKLLIQFQNNGVVDDSQLPKDRFSAERLKGVDSTLKIQPAKLEDSAVYLCASSPYYGEQYFGPGTRLTVT.

CDR3: CASSVGGVTNQPQHF. As DNA, the CDR3 is TGTGCCAGCAGCGTAGGGGGGGTTACTAATCAGCCCCAGCATTTT. This chain uses TRBV9 with TRBJ1-5, with D tentatively TRBD1 (5 bases). The germline V and J ends were trimmed by 0 bases and 4 bases, with 11 bases remaining between them. Germline CDR1 reads SGDLS; CDR2 reads YYNGEE. The CDR3 extends over 15 amino acids.

The CDR3, as DNA: TGTGCCAGCTCACCACCGGGGACTAGCAGCACAGATACGCAGTATTTT. Amino acid sequence: CASSPPGTSSTDTQYF. The chain joins TRBV18 to TRBJ2-3, with TRBD2 identical over 9 bases. This CDR3 spans 16 amino acids. V trimming: 0 bases; J trimming: 0 bases; junction bases outside the gene matches: 1. CDR1 is KGHSH and CDR2 is LQKENI in the germline V gene. Variable domain in full (rest from reference TRBV18 and TRBJ2-3): NAGVMQNPRHLVRRRGQEARLRCSPMKGHSHVYWYRQLPEEGLKFMVYLQKENIIDESGMPKERFSAEFPKEGPSILRIQQVVRGDSAAYFCASSPPGTSSTDTQYFGPGTRLTVL.

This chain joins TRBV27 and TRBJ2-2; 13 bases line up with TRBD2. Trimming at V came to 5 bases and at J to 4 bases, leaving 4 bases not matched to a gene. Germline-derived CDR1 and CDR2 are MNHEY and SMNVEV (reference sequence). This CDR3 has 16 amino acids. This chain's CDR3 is CASSHGLAGVTGELFF. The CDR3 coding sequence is TGTGCCAGCAGTCACGGACTAGCGGGAGTCACCGGGGAGCTGTTTTTT.

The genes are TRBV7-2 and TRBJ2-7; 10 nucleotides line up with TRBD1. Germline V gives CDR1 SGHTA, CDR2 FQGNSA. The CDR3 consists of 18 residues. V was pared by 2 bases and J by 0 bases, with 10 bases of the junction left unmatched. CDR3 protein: CASSLRLFGTGDSYEQYF. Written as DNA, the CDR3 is TGTGCCAGCAGCTTACGCCTATTTGGGACAGGGGACTCCTACGAGCAGTACTTC.

The CDR3 protein is CASSLEALVYEQYF. CDR3 nucleotides: TGTGCCAGCAGCTTAGAGGCTCTAGTCTACGAGCAGTACTTC. The chain recombines TRBV7-8 with TRBJ2-7; D is unresolved. V gave up 1 base and J gave up 3 bases, with 10 bases separating them. CDR1 and CDR2 from the germline V gene are SGHVS and FQNEAQ. The CDR3 is made up of 14 amino acids. The full variable domain, rest sourced from reference TRBV7-8 and TRBJ2-7, is GAGVSQSPRYKVAKRGQDVALRCDPISGHVSLFWYQQALGQGPEFLTYFQNEAQLDKSGLPSDRFFAERPEGSVSTLKIQRTQQEDSAVYLCASSLEALVYEQYFGPGTRLTVT.

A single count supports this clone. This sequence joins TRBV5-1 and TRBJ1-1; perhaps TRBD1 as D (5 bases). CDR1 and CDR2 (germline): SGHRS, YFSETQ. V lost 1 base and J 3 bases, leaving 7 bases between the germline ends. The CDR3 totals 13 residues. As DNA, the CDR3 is TGCGCCAGCAGCTTGTGGGGGGACACTGAAGCTTTCTTT. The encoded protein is CASSLWGDTEAFF.

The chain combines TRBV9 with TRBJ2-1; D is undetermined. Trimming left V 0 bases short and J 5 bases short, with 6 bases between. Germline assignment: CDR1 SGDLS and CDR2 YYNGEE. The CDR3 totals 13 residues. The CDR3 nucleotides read TGTGCCAGCAGCGTAGGCTGGAACAATGAGCAGTTCTTC. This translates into CASSVGWNNEQFF.

The CDR3 DNA reads TGCGCCAGCAGCCAAAACCCCCGGGAAGATACGCAGTATTTT. Translating gives CASSQNPREDTQYF. The V gene is TRBV4-3, the J gene TRBJ2-3, with a tentative D call TRBD2 (5 bases). The CDR3 loop spans 14 amino acids. Germline V gene sequence: CDR1 LGHNA, CDR2 YSLEER. Trimming took 2 bases from V and 5 from J, leaving 11 bases between them.

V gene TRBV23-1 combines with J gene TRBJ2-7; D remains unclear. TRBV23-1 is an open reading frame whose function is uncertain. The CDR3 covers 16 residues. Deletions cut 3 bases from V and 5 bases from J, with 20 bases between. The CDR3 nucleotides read TGCGCCAGCAGTCAGCAAGGTAGCCGGGTCGGCGACGAGCAGTACTTC. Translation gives CASSQQGSRVGDEQYF.

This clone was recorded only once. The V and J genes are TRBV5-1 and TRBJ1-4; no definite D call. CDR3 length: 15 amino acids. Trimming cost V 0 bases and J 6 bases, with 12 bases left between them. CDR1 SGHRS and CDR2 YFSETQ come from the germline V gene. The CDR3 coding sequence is TGCGCCAGCAGCTTGGGTCCGGGTAGAGATGAAAAACTGTTTTTT. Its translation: CASSLGPGRDEKLFF.

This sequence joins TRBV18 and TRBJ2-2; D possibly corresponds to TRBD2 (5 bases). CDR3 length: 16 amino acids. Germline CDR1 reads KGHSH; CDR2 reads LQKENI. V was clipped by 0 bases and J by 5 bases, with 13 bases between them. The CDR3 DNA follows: TGTGCCAGCTCACCACCGGCGGGCCTAACTACCGGGGAGCTGTTTTTT. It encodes CASSPPAGLTTGELFF.

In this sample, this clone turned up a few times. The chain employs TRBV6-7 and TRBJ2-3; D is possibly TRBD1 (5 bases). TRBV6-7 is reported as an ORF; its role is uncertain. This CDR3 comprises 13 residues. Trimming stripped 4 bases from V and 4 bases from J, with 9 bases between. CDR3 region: CASSSGYPDTQYF. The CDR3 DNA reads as TGTGCCAGCAGTTCAGGGTACCCAGATACGCAGTATTTT.

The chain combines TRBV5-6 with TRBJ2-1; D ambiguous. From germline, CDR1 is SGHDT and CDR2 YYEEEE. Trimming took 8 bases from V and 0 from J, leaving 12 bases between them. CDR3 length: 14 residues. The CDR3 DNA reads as TGTGCCAGTAGCAGGTGGTTCTCCTACAATGAGCAGTTCTTC. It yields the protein CASSRWFSYNEQFF.

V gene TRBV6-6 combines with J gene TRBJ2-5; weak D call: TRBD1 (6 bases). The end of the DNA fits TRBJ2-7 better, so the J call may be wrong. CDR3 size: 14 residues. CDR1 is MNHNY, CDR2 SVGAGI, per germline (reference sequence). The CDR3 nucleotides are TGTGCCAGCAGCCGGGACACTGCTCACTACGAGCAGTACTTC. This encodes CASSRDTAHYEQYF.

Written as DNA, the CDR3 is TGTGCCAGCAGCGTAGGGGTGACGGGACAGTTTCGTGGGGCCAACGTCCTGACTTTC. The encoded protein is CASSVGVTGQFRGANVLTF. The gene calls are TRBV9 and TRBJ2-6; 7 positions match TRBD1. The CDR3 loop spans 19 amino acids. From germline, CDR1 is SGDLS and CDR2 YYNGEE. With V trimmed by 0 bases and J by 3 bases, 12 bases remained unmatched.

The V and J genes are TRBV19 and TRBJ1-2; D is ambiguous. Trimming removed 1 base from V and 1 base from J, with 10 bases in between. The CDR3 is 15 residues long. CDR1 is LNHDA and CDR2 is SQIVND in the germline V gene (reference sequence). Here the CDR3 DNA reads TGTGCCAGTAGTATAGGGTCCAATGGTAACTATGGCTACACCTTC. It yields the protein CASSIGSNGNYGYTF.

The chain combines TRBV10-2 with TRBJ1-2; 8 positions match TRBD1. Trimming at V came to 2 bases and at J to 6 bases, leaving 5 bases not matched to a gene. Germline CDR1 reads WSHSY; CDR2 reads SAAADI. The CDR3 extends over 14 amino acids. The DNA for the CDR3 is TGCGCCAGCAGTGAGAACAGGGGGGAAGATGGCTACACCTTC. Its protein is CASSENRGEDGYTF.

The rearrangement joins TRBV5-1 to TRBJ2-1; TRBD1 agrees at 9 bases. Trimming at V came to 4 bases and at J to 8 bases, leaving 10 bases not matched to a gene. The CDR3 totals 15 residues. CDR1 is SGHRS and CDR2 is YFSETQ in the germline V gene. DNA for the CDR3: TGCGCCAGCAGCACCGGACCGGACAGGGGCGATGAGCAGTTCTTC. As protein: CASSTGPDRGDEQFF.

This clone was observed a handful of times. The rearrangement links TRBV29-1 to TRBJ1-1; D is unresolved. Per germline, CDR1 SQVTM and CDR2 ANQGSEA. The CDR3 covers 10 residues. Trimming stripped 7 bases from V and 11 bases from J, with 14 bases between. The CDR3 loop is CSAQDRAAFF. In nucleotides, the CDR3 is TGCAGCGCCCAAGACCGAGCGGCTTTCTTT.